This TCR beta chain was found in a study of post-analysis software for immune sequencing data. The CDR3 length is 12 residues. Trimming removed 5 bases from V and 12 bases from J, with 14 bases in between. Libraries were made from TCR beta cDNA, and they carried unique molecular identifiers. From around 0.96 to 9.9 million T cells, roughly 530,000 cDNA molecules were obtained. TCRdb reprocessed the PCR reads via MiXCR and lists one record per CDR3 protein. The sample contains roughly 580,000 distinct CDR3 sequences, roughly 40% of which appear only once. This clonotype was seen only a few times. Its target is unknown. Findings and caveats of the study: Among 5 or 6 TRBV segments more frequent in patients than controls were TRBV5-6, TRBV5-1 and TRBV20-1.

The clonotype was recovered from a girl under 18 with multiple sclerosis. The chain links TRBV12-3 or TRBV12-4 to TRBJ2-4; D not certain. The sample taken for sequencing was blood. The CDR3 nucleotides are TGTGCCAGCAGTCCAGCAGAGAATAGTCAGTACTTC. This codes for CASSPAENSQYF.